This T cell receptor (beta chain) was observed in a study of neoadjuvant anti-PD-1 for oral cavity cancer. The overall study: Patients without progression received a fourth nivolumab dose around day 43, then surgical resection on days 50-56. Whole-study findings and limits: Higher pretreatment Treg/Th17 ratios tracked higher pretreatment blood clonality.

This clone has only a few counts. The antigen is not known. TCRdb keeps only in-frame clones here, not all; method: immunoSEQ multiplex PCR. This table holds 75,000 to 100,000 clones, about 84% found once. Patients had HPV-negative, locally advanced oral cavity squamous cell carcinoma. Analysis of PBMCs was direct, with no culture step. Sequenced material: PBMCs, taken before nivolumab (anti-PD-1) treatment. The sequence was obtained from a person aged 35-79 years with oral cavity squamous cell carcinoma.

CDR3 sequence reads: CASSTRRGQPNNEQFF. CDR3 nucleotides: TGTGCCAGCAGCACCCGAAGAGGGCAACCTAACAATGAGCAGTTCTTC. V gene TRBV7-2 combines with J gene TRBJ2-1, with D tentatively TRBD2 (5 bases). The V end was cut by 5 bases, the J end by 5 bases, with 19 bases between. The CDR3 is 16 amino acids. Germline CDR1 is SGHTA and CDR2 is FQGNSA. Full variable domain (rest looked up from reference TRBV7-2 and TRBJ2-1): GAGVSQSPSNKVTEKGKDVELRCDPISGHTALYWYRQSLGQGLEFLIYFQGNSAPDKSGLPSDRFSAERTGGSVSTLTIQRTQQEDSAVYLCASSTRRGQPNNEQFFGPGTRLTVL.